These 15 T cell receptor beta chains came from one sample sequenced in a study of blood T cell repertoires in COVID-19. The method was immunoSEQ multiplex PCR; TCRdb's version includes in-frame clones alone and lacks a portion of them. The sample has some 150,000 clones, approximately 86% seen once. Sequencing input: peripheral blood. All receptors derive from a woman between 45 and 60 years old with acute or convalescent COVID-19.

The rearrangement links TRBV4-3 to TRBJ1-2, with D possibly being TRBD1 (5 bases). This CDR3 contains 15 residues. CDR1 is LGHNA and CDR2 is YSLEER in the germline V gene. V shed 1 base and J shed 4 bases, with 13 bases lying between them. The DNA of the CDR3 is TGCGCCAGCAGCCAAGTCGACAGCCCCCCCTATGGCTACACCTTC. This translates into CASSQVDSPPYGYTF.

This clone was seen a few times. The chain joins TRBV7-7 to TRBJ2-7; 7 bases line up with TRBD2. The junction had 13 bases not matched to a gene; V was cut back by 5 bases and J by 6 bases. Per germline, CDR1 SSHAT and CDR2 FNYEAQ (reference sequence). The CDR3 length is 15 residues. CDR3 bases: TGTGCCAGCAGCGCCGGACCCAGCGGGAACCTCGAGCAGTACTTC. Translating gives CASSAGPSGNLEQYF.

This rearrangement joins TRBV19 to TRBJ1-6; TRBD1 matches 10 bases. Germline loops: CDR1 LNHDA, CDR2 SQIVND (reference sequence). V lost 10 bases, J lost 10 bases, and 7 bases stayed unmatched. This CDR3 has 13 amino acids. CDR3 nucleotide sequence: TGTGCCACCGGGGACAGGGGTAAATCACCCCTCCACTTT. Amino acids: CATGDRGKSPLHF.

The chain uses TRBV5-1 and TRBJ1-5; D is unclear. V was pared by 0 bases and J by 1 base, with 8 bases between. Germline lookup yields CDR1 SGHRS and CDR2 YFSETQ. This CDR3 comprises 15 residues. CDR3 nucleotide sequence: TGCGCCAGCAGCTTGGGACAATCAAGCAATCAGCCCCAGCATTTT. This translates into CASSLGQSSNQPQHF. Drawing the rest from reference TRBV5-1 and TRBJ1-5, the complete variable domain is KAGVTQTPRYLIKTRGQQVTLSCSPISGHRSVSWYQQTPGQGLQFLFEYFSETQRNKGNFPGRFSGRQFSNSRSEMNVSTLELGDSALYLCASSLGQSSNQPQHFGDGTRLSIL.

The chain employs TRBV19 and TRBJ1-1; tentative D call: TRBD1 (6 bases). V was shortened by 5 bases and J by 1 base, with 14 bases between the two germline ends. The CDR3 has 15 residues. CDR1 and CDR2 (germline): LNHDA, SQIVND (reference sequence). CDR3 in DNA: TGTGCCAGTAGTGGGGGCAGAAGCCCGAACACTGAAGCTTTCTTT. Amino acid sequence: CASSGGRSPNTEAFF.

V gene TRBV30 combines with J gene TRBJ1-5; 7 bases map to TRBD1. Germline V gene lookup returns CDR1 GTSNPN and CDR2 SVGIG (reference sequence). The CDR3 is made up of 13 amino acids. V shed 5 bases, J shed 4 bases, and the junction held 5 bases outside the gene matches. The CDR3 coding sequence is TGTGCCTGGGGGGGACAGCAAAATCAGCCCCAGCATTTT. Translation: CAWGGQQNQPQHF.

This clone was seen only a few times. This chain links TRBV4-1 with TRBJ1-4, with a weak D call TRBD1 (5 bases). The CDR3 has 14 amino acids. Trimming shortened V by 1 base and J by 4 bases, and 7 bases separated the two germline ends. From germline, CDR1 is MGHRA and CDR2 YSYEKL. For the CDR3, the DNA is TGCGCCAGCAGCCAAGGGCAGGGTAATGAAAAACTGTTTTTT. This codes for CASSQGQGNEKLFF.

The V call is TRBV6-2 or TRBV6-3, the J call TRBJ2-1; TRBD2 aligns across 7 bases. The trim removed 5 bases at V and 0 bases at J, leaving 1 base unmatched. The CDR3 length is 14 residues. Germline V lookup: CDR1 MNHEY, CDR2 SVGEGT. CDR3 residues: CASSRGSSYNEQFF. The CDR3 nucleotides read TGTGCCAGCAGTCGCGGGAGCTCCTACAATGAGCAGTTCTTC.

The chain has TRBV28 and TRBJ1-3, with TRBD1 as a possible D gene (6 bases). Germline assignment: CDR1 MDHEN and CDR2 SYDVKM. With 2 bases removed from V and 4 bases from J, the gap between germline ends came to 15 bases. The CDR3 loop spans 16 amino acids. The DNA for the CDR3 is TGTGCCAGCAGTTTACTATTTCCAGGGGTCGGAAACACCATATATTTT. Encoded protein: CASSLLFPGVGNTIYF.

The V call is TRBV30, the J call TRBJ1-4, with 10 positions matching TRBD1. The junction had 8 bases not matched to a gene; V was cut back by 5 bases and J by 8 bases. CDR1 is GTSNPN and CDR2 is SVGIG in the germline V gene (reference sequence). This CDR3 comprises 14 residues. The CDR3, as DNA: TGTGCCTGGGCGCGGGGGACAGGGGCCGAAAAACTGTTTTTT. As protein: CAWARGTGAEKLFF.

V usage is TRBV27 and J usage is TRBJ1-5; 10 bases match TRBD1. The V gene's germline CDR1 is MNHEY and CDR2 SMNVEV (reference sequence). V dropped 5 bases and J dropped 2; count of bases not matched to a gene: 6. The CDR3 loop spans 16 amino acids. The DNA for the CDR3 is TGTGCCAGCAGTGTAGCGGGGACAGGGGGCAATCAGCCCCAGCATTTT. It encodes CASSVAGTGGNQPQHF.

This clone has only a few counts. The rearrangement joins TRBV5-1 to TRBJ2-2; 9 nucleotides line up with TRBD2. The CDR3 sequence is 14 residues long. The V gene end was trimmed by 4 bases and the J gene end by 8 bases; junction bases not matched to a gene: 6. Germline lookup yields CDR1 SGHRS and CDR2 YFSETQ. CDR3 sequence (DNA): TGCGCCAGCAGCCCGCGGGAGGGCCGAGGGGAGCTGTTTTTT. Protein: CASSPREGRGELFF. Based on the CDR3 plus reference TRBV5-1 and TRBJ2-2, the full variable domain is KAGVTQTPRYLIKTRGQQVTLSCSPISGHRSVSWYQQTPGQGLQFLFEYFSETQRNKGNFPGRFSGRQFSNSRSEMNVSTLELGDSALYLCASSPREGRGELFFGEGSRLTVL.

This clone was counted a single time. This chain uses TRBV30 with TRBJ1-5; D perhaps matches TRBD1 (5 bases). Trimming removed 1 base from V and 0 bases from J, with 22 bases in between. This CDR3 is built from 19 residues. Germline values: CDR1 GTSNPN, CDR2 SVGIG (reference sequence). The CDR3 bases are TGTGCCTGGAGTGGGGGGGTGATGGCAGTTCAAAATAGCAATCAGCCCCAGCATTTT. It specifies CAWSGGVMAVQNSNQPQHF.

The chain links TRBV12-3 or TRBV12-4 to TRBJ2-1, with TRBD2 as a possible D gene (5 bases). The V and J ends lost 7 bases and 12 bases respectively, with 16 bases between them. The CDR3 sequence is 12 residues long. CDR3 region: CASISSGTGQFF. CDR3 in DNA: TGTGCCAGCATCTCTTCGGGAACGGGGCAGTTCTTC.

The chain uses TRBV6-2 or TRBV6-3 and TRBJ1-1; 8 positions match TRBD1. The CDR3 covers 14 residues. Per germline, CDR1 MNHEY and CDR2 SVGEGT. J gave up 4 bases and V 1 base, and 2 bases lay outside the gene matches. The CDR3 nucleotides are TGTGCCAGCAGTTACTTCGGACAGGGCACTGAAGCTTTCTTT. It encodes CASSYFGQGTEAFF.